The 9 T cell receptor beta chains below all came from one sample that was sequenced in a study of OX40 agonist ivuxolimab in advanced cancers. Sequenced by immunoSEQ multiplex PCR; TCRdb stores in-frame clones only, minus some. The sample has 50,000 to 65,000 clones, 85% to 95% seen once. The material sequenced was CD4+ or CD8+ T cells sorted from blood, taken in a trial of the OX40 agonist ivuxolimab. The source is an adult with an advanced solid tumor such as melanoma, head and neck, liver or kidney cancer.

V and J are TRBV9 and TRBJ2-7, with D uncertain. The length of the CDR3 is 14 residues. V was trimmed by 0 bases and J by 0 bases, leaving 7 bases between them. Germline CDR1 is SGDLS and CDR2 is YYNGEE. The DNA for the CDR3 is TGTGCCAGCAGCGTAGGCGAATACTCCTACGAGCAGTACTTC. Translated: CASSVGEYSYEQYF.

V is TRBV29-1 and J is TRBJ2-7; 7 positions agree with TRBD1. The junction had 5 bases not matched to a gene; V was cut back by 3 bases and J by 0 bases. The CDR3 sequence is 14 residues long. Germline-derived CDR1 and CDR2 are SQVTM and ANQGSEA. CDR3 amino acids: CSVEDRSTSYEQYF. The CDR3 DNA is TGCAGCGTTGAGGACAGGTCTACCTCCTACGAGCAGTACTTC.

The V and J genes are TRBV7-6 and TRBJ2-1; no clear D gene. Germline loops: CDR1 SGHVS, CDR2 FNYEAQ. The CDR3 runs 14 residues. V was shortened by 3 bases and J by 9 bases, with 15 bases between the two germline ends. Written as DNA, the CDR3 is TGTGCCAGCAGCTTTGGTCTAGAAGGCGGTGAGCAGTTCTTC. As protein: CASSFGLEGGEQFF.

V is TRBV4-1 and J is TRBJ2-1; D not certain. The V end lost 0 bases, the J end lost 5 bases, and 8 bases lay between the germline ends. The CDR3 loop spans 14 amino acids. From germline, CDR1 is MGHRA and CDR2 YSYEKL. The CDR3 sequence is CASSQEGSNNEQFF. CDR3 sequence (DNA): TGCGCCAGCAGCCAAGAGGGAAGCAACAATGAGCAGTTCTTC.

This chain joins TRBV29-1 and TRBJ2-7, with D tentatively TRBD1 or TRBD2 (5 bases each). CDR1 and CDR2 (germline): SQVTM, ANQGSEA. The CDR3 runs 12 residues. Trimming removed 8 bases from V and 3 bases from J, with 14 bases in between. CDR3 in amino acids: CSFGDPDYEQYF. The CDR3 region has the DNA TGCAGCTTCGGGGACCCGGACTACGAGCAGTACTTC.

The table lists this clone with a count of one. The junction departs from germline at one end; a sequencing error may be responsible. This rearrangement joins TRBV4-3 to TRBJ1-1, with D tentatively TRBD1 (6 bases). Germline-derived CDR1 and CDR2 are LGHNA and YSLEER. The CDR3 spans 17 residues. The CDR3: CASRQDIWGAMNTEAFF. The CDR3 DNA is TGCGCCAGCAGGCAAGATATTTGGGGGGCCATGAACACTGAAGCTTTCTTT.

This clone has only one observation. The chain combines TRBV7-2 with TRBJ2-1; D is ambiguous. Per the germline V gene, CDR1 is SGHTA and CDR2 is FQGNSA. Trimming left V 2 bases short and J 9 bases short, with 5 bases between. This CDR3 spans 11 amino acids. CDR3 amino acids: CASSLTFEQFF. In DNA, the CDR3 is TGTGCCAGCAGCTTAACTTTTGAGCAGTTCTTC.

The chain has TRBV10-3 and TRBJ2-7, with D hard to call. The germline V and J ends were trimmed by 7 bases and 4 bases, with 8 bases remaining between them. The CDR3 length is 11 residues. Germline assignment: CDR1 ENHRY and CDR2 SYGVKD. DNA of the CDR3: TGTGCCATCAAAGACGGTTACGAGCAGTACTTC. This sequence encodes CAIKDGYEQYF.

The rearrangement joins TRBV5-1 to TRBJ2-7; 7 bases fit TRBD2. The CDR3 totals 14 residues. The germline gives CDR1 SGHRS, CDR2 YFSETQ. After removal of 4 bases from V and 3 bases from J, the junction contained 7 bases not matched to a gene. Here the CDR3 DNA reads TGCGCCAGCAGCCGGGGACTAACAGACTACGAGCAGTACTTC. It is translated as CASSRGLTDYEQYF. Complete variable domain (other parts from reference TRBV5-1 and TRBJ2-7): KAGVTQTPRYLIKTRGQQVTLSCSPISGHRSVSWYQQTPGQGLQFLFEYFSETQRNKGNFPGRFSGRQFSNSRSEMNVSTLELGDSALYLCASSRGLTDYEQYFGPGTRLTVT.